Shown below are 2 T cell receptor beta chains from a single sample sequenced in a study of tumor and adjacent non-tumor tissue in lung cancer. The template was RNA from unsorted bulk tissue. The library came from three nested PCR rounds adapted from ARM-PCR protocols. TCRdb re-derived calls from the multiplex PCR reads in MiXCR, one entry per CDR3 protein. The sample yields roughly 120,000 distinct CDR3 sequences, around 80% seen once. Material for sequencing was lung tumor tissue. The receptors shown here come from a woman aged 55 to 70 with non-small cell lung cancer.

About this clonotype: At one of its ends the junction is not consistent with the germline gene, which may arise from a read error. The CDR3: CTSSQDLPGYSNQPQHF. CDR3 in DNA: TGTACCAGCAGCCAAGATCTTCCCGGGTATAGCAATCAGCCCCAGCATTTT. The chain carries TRBV4-2 and TRBJ1-5; D gene uncertain. CDR1 is LGHNA and CDR2 is YNFKEQ in the germline V gene. This CDR3 is built from 17 residues.

On this clonotype itself: An end of the junction differs from the germline gene, which may be a read error. The chain carries TRBV6-2 or TRBV6-3 and TRBJ2-2; tentative D call: TRBD2 (5 bases). The V gene's germline CDR1 is MNHEY and CDR2 SVGEGT. This CDR3 contains 17 residues. The CDR3 nucleotides are TGTGCCAGCAGTTACACCCAACGAAAGGCCAACACCGGGGAGCTATTTTTT. Protein product: CASSYTQRKANTGELFF.